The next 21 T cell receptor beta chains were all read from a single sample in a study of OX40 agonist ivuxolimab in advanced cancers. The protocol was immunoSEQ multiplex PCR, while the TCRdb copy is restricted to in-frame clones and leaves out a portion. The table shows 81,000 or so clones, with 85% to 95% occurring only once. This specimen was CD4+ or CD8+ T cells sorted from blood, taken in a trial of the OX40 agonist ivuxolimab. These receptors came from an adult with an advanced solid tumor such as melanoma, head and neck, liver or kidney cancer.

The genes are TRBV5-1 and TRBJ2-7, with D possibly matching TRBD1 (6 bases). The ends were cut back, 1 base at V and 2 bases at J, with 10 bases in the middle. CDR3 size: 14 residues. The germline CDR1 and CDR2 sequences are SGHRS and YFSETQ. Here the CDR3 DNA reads TGCGCCAGCAGCTTGACAGGGACCCCCTACGAGCAGTACTTC. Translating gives CASSLTGTPYEQYF.

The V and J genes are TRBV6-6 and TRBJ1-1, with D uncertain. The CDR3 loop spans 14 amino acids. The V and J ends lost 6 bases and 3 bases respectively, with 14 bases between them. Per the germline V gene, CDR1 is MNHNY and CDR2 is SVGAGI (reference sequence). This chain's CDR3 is CASRRRLQDTEAFF. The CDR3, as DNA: TGTGCCAGCAGGCGACGCTTACAAGACACTGAAGCTTTCTTT.

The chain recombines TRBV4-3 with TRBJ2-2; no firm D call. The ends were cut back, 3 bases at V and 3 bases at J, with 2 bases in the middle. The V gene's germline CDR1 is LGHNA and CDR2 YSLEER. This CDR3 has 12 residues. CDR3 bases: TGCGCCAGCAGCCAGGACACCGGGGAGCTGTTTTTT. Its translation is CASSQDTGELFF.

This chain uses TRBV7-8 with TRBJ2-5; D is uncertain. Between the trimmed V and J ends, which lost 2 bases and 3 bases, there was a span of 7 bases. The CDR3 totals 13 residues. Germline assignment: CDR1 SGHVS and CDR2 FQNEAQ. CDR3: CASSLLSEETQYF. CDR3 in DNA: TGTGCCAGCAGCTTATTATCAGAAGAGACCCAGTACTTC.

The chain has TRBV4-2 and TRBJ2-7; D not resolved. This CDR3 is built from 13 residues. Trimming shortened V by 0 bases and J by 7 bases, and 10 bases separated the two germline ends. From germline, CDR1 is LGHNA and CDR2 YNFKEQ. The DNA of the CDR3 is TGTGCCAGCAGCCAAGAACAAGGGTGGGAGCAGTACTTC. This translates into CASSQEQGWEQYF.

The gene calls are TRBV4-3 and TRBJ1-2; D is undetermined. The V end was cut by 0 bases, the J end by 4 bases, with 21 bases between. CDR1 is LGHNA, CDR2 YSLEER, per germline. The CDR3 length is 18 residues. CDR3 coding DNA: TGCGCCAGCAGCCAAGACGCGGCGTTAGAGGGATCTAGCTATGGCTACACCTTC. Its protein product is CASSQDAALEGSSYGYTF.

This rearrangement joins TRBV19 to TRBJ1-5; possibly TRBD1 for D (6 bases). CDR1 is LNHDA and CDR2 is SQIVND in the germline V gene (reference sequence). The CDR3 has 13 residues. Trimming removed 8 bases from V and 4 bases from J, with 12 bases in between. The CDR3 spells CASQWTDNQPQHF. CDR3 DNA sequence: TGTGCCAGTCAGTGGACAGATAATCAGCCCCAGCATTTT.

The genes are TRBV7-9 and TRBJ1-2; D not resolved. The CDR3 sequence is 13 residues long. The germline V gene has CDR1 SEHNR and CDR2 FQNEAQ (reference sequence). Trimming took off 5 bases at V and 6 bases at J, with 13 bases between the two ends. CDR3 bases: TGTGCCAGCAGCGGCCCCCGTCGGGATGGCTACACCTTC. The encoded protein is CASSGPRRDGYTF.

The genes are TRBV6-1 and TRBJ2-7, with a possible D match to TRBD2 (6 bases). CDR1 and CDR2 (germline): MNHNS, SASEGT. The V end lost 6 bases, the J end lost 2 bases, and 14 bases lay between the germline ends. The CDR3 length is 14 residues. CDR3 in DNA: TGTGCCAGCAGCCCCCTAGGGACTGCCTACGAGCAGTACTTC. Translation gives CASSPLGTAYEQYF.

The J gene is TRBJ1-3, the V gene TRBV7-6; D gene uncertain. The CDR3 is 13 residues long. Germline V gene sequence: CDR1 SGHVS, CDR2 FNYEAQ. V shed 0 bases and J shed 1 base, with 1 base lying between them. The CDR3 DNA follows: TGTGCCAGCAGCTTAGCGTCTGGAAACACCATATATTTT. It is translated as CASSLASGNTIYF.

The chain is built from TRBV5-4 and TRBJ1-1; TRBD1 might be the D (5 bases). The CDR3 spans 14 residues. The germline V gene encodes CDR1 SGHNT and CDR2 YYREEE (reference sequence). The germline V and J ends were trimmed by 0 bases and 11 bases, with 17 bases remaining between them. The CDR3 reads CASSLGQLGGEAFF. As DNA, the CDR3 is TGTGCCAGCAGCTTGGGACAGCTGGGCGGAGAGGCTTTCTTT. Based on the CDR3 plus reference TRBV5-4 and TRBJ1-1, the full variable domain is ETGVTQSPTHLIKTRGQQVTLRCSSQSGHNTVSWYQQALGQGPQFIFQYYREEENGRGNFPPRFSGLQFPNYSSELNVNALELDDSALYLCASSLGQLGGEAFFGQGTRLTVV.

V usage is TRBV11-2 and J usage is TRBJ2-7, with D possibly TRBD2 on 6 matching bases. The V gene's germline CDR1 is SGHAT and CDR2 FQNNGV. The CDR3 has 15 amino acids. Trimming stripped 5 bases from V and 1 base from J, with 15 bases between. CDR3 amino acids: CASSPWASASYEQYF. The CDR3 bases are TGTGCCAGCAGCCCCTGGGCTAGCGCGTCCTACGAGCAGTACTTC.

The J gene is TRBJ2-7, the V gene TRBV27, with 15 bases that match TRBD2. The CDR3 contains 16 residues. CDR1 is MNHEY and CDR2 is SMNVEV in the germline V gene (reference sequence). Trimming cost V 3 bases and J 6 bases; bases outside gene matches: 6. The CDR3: CASSLGLAGGSGEQYF. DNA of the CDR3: TGTGCCAGCAGTTTGGGACTAGCGGGAGGATCTGGCGAGCAGTACTTC.

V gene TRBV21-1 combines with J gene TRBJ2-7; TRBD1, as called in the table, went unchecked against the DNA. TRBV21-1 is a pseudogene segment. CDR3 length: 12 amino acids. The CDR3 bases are TGTGCCAGCAGCAAGACAGGGATCGAGCAGTACTTC. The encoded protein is CASSKTGIEQYF.

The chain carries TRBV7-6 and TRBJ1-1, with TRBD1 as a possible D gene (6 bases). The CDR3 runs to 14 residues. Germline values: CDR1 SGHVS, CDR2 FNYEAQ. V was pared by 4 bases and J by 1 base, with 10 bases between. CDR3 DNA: TGTGCCAGCAGCTCAGGGGCCTCGAACACTGAAGCTTTCTTT. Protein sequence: CASSSGASNTEAFF.

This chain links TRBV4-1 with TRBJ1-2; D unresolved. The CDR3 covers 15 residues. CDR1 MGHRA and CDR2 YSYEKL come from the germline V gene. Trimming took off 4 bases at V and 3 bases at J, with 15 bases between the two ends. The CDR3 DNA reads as TGCGCCAGCAGCCGGACCCAGGAGGGAGACTATGGCTACACCTTC. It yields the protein CASSRTQEGDYGYTF.

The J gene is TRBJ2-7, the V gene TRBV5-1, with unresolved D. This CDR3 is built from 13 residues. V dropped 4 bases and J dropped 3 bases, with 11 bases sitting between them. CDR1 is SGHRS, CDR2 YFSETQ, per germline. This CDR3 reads CASSDGGDYEQYF. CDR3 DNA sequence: TGCGCCAGCAGCGACGGCGGAGACTACGAGCAGTACTTC.

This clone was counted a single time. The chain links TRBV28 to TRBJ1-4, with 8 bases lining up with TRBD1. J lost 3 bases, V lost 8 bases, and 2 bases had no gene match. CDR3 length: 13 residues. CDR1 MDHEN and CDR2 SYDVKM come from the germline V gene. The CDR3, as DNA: TGTGCCAGCGAGGGACAGGCTAATGAAAAACTGTTTTTT. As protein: CASEGQANEKLFF.

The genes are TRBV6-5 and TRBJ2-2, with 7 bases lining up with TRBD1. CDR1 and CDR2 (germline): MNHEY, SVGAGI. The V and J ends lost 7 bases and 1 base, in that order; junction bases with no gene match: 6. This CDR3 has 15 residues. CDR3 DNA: TGTGCCAGCACCACCCGACAGGGGAACACCGGGGAGCTGTTTTTT. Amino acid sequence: CASTTRQGNTGELFF.

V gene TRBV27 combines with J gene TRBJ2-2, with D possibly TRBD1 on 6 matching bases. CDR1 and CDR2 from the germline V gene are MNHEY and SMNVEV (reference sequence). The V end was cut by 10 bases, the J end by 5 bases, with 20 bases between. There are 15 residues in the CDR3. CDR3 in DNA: TGTGCCACCTGGGGGACAACAGGGCTAACCGGGGAGCTGTTTTTT. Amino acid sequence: CATWGTTGLTGELFF.

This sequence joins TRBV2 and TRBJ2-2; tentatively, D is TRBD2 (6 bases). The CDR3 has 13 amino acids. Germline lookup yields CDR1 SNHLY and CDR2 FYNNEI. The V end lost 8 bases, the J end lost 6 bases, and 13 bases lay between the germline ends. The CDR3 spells CASGGTYAGELFF. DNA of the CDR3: TGTGCCAGCGGCGGGACGTACGCCGGGGAGCTGTTTTTT. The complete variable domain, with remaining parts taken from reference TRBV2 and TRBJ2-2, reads EPEVTQTPSHQVTQMGQEVILRCVPISNHLYFYWYRQILGQKVEFLVSFYNNEISEKSEIFDDQFSVERPDGSNFTLKIRSTKLEDSAMYFCASGGTYAGELFFGEGSRLTVL.